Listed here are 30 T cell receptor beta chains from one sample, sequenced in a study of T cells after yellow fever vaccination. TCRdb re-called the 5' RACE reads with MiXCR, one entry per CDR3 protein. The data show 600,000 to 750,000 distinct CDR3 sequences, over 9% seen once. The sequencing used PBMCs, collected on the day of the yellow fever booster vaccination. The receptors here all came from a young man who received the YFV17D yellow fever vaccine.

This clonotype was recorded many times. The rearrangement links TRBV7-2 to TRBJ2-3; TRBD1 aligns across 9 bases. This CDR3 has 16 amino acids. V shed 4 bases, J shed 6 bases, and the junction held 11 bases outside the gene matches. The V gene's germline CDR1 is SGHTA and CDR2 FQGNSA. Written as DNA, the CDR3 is TGTGCCAGCAGCTACCCACGGGACAGGGTAATTGATACGCAGTATTTT. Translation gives CASSYPRDRVIDTQYF.

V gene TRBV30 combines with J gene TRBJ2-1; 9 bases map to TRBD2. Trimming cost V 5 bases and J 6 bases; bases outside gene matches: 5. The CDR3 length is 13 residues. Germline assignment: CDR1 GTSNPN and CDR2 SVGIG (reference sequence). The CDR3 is CAWGLAGRNEQFF. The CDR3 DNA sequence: TGTGCCTGGGGGCTAGCGGGACGCAATGAGCAGTTCTTC.

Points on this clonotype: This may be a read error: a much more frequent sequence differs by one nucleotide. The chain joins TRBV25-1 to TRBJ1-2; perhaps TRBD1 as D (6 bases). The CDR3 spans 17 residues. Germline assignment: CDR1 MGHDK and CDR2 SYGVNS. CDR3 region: CASSPRTVPSSNYCYTF. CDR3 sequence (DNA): TGTGCCAGCAGTCCTCGGACAGTACCCTCTTCTAACTATTGCTACACCTTC.

As DNA, the CDR3 is TGCAGTGCTAGTAGAAACAGTCCCTACAATGAGCAGTTCTTC. Translated, it gives CSASRNSPYNEQFF. This chain links TRBV20-1 with TRBJ2-1; D is unclear. CDR3 length equals 14 residues. Germline V gene data show CDR1 as DFQATT and CDR2 as SNEGSKA (reference sequence). V gave up 3 bases and J gave up 2 bases, with 11 bases separating them.

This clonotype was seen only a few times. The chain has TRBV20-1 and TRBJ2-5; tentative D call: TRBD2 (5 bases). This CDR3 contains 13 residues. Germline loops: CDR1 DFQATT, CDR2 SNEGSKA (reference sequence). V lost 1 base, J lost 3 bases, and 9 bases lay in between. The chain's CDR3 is CSARAPAEETQYF. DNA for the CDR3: TGCAGTGCTAGAGCCCCAGCGGAAGAGACCCAGTACTTC.

The chain's CDR3 is CASSWTAKNQPQHF. Here the CDR3 DNA reads TGTGCCAGCAGTTGGACAGCTAAAAATCAGCCCCAGCATTTT. V gene TRBV6-2 or TRBV6-3 combines with J gene TRBJ1-5, with D perhaps TRBD1 (6 bases). Trimming cost V 4 bases and J 4 bases, with 11 bases left between them. Germline lookup yields CDR1 MNHEY and CDR2 SVGEGT. The CDR3 length is 14 residues.

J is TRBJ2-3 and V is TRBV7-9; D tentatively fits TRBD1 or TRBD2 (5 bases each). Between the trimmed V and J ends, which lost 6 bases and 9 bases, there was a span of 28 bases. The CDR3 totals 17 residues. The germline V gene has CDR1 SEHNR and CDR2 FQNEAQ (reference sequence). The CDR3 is CASRKLPTRRAGTTQYF. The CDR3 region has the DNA TGTGCCAGCAGAAAGCTTCCCACCCGAAGAGCCGGGACGACGCAGTATTTT.

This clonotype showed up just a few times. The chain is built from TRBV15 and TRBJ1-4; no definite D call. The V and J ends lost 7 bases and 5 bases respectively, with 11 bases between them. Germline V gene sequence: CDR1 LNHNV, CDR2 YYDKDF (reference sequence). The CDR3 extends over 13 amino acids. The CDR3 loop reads CATTLGLNEKLFF. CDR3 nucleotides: TGTGCCACCACCCTGGGCCTGAATGAAAAACTGTTTTTT.

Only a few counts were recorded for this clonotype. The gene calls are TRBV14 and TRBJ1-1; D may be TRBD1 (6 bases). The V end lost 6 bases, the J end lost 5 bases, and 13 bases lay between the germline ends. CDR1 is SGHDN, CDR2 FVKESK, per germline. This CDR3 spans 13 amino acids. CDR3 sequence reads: CASRPGEGTEAFF. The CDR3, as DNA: TGTGCCAGCAGGCCAGGGGAGGGGACTGAAGCTTTCTTT.

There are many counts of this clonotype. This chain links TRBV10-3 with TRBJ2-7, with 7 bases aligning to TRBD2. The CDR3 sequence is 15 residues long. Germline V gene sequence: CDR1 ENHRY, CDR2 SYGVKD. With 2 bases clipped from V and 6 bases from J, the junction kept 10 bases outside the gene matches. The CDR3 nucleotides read TGTGCCATCAGTGAGGGGGCGGGAGTAGGGTTCGAGCAGTACTTC. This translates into CAISEGAGVGFEQYF.

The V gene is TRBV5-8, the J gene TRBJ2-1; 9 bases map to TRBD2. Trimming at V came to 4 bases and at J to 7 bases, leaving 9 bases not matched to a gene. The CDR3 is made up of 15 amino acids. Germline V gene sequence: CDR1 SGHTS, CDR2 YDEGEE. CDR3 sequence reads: CASSLSGTSSNEQFF. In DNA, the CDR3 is TGTGCCAGCAGCCTGTCCGGGACTAGCAGTAATGAGCAGTTCTTC.

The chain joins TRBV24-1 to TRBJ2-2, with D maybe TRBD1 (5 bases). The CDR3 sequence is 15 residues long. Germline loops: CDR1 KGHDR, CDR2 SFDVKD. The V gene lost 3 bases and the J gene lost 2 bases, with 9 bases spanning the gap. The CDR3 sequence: CATSDGRDNTGELFF. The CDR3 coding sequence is TGTGCCACCAGTGATGGCAGGGATAACACCGGGGAGCTGTTTTTT.

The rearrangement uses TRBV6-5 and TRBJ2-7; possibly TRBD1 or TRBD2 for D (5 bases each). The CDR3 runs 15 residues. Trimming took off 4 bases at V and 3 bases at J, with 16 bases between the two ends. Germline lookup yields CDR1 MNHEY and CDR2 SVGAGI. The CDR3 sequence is CASSSADARGYEQYF. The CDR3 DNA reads TGTGCCAGCAGTTCCGCCGACGCGAGGGGCTACGAGCAGTACTTC.

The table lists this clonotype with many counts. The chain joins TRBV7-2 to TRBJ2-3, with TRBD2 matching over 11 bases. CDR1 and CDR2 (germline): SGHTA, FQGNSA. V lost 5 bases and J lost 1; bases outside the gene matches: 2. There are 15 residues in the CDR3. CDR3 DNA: TGTGCCAGCAGCCTTAGCGGGAGGGGCACAGATACGCAGTATTTT. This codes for CASSLSGRGTDTQYF.

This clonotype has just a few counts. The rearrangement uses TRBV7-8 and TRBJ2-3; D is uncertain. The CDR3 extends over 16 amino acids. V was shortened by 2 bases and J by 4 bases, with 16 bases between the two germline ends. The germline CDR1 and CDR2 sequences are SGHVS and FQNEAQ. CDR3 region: CASSLPIWRPADTQYF. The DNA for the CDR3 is TGTGCCAGCAGCTTACCCATTTGGAGACCCGCAGATACGCAGTATTTT.

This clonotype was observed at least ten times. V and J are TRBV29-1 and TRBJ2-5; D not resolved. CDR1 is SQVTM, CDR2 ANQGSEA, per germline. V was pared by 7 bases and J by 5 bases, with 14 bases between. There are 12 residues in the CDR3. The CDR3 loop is CSALAGMETQYF. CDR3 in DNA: TGCAGCGCCCTCGCTGGAATGGAGACCCAGTACTTC.

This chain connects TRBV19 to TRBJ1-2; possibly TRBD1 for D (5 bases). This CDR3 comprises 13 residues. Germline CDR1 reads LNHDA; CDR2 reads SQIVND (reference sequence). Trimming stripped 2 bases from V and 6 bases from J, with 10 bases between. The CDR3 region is CASSIRDGDGYTF. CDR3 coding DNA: TGTGCCAGTAGTATAAGGGACGGTGATGGCTACACCTTC.

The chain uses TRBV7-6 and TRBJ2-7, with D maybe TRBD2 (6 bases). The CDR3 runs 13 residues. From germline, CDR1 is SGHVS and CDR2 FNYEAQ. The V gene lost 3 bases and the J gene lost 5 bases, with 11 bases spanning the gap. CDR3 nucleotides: TGTGCCAGCAGCTTGATCGCTAGCGACGAGCAGTACTTC. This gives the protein CASSLIASDEQYF.

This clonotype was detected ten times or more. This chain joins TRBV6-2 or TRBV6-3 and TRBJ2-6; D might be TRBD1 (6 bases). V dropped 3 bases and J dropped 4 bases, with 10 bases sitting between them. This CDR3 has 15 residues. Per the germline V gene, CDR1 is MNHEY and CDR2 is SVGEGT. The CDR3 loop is CASSYSGAGANVLTF. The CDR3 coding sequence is TGTGCCAGCAGTTATTCAGGGGCCGGGGCCAACGTCCTGACTTTC.

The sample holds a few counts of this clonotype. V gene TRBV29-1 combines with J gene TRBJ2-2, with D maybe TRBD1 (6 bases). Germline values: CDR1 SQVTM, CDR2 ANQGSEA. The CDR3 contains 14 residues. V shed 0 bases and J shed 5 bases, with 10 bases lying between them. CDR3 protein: CSVEETRGTGELFF. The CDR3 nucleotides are TGCAGCGTTGAAGAGACCAGGGGTACCGGGGAGCTGTTTTTT.

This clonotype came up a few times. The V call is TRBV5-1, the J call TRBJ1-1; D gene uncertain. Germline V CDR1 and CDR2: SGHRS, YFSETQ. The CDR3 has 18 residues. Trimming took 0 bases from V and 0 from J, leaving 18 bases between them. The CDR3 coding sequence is TGCGCCAGCAGCTTGGGACCCCCGGGCGTCTCATTGAACACTGAAGCTTTCTTT. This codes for CASSLGPPGVSLNTEAFF.

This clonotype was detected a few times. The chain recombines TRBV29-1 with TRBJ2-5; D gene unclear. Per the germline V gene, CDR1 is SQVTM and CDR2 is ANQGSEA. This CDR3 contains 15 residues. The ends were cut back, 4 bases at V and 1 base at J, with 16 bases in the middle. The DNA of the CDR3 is TGCAGCGTTGTCCCTAACAGAGGACCCCAAGAGACCCAGTACTTC. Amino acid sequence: CSVVPNRGPQETQYF.

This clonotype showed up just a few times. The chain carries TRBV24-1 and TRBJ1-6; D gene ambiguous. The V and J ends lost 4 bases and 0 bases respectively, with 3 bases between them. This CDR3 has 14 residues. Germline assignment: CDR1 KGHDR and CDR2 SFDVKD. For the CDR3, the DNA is TGTGCCACCAGTGACCTCTCCTATAATTCACCCCTCCACTTT. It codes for CATSDLSYNSPLHF.

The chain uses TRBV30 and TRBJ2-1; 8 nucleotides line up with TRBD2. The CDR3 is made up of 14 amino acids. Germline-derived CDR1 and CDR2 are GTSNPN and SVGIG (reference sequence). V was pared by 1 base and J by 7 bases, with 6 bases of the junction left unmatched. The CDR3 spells CAWSAGRGANEQFF. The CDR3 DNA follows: TGTGCCTGGAGTGCCGGGAGGGGGGCAAATGAGCAGTTCTTC. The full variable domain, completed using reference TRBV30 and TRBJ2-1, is SQTIHQWPATLVQPVGSPLSLECTVEGTSNPNLYWYRQAAGRGLQLLFYSVGIGQISSEVPQNLSASRPQDRQFILSSKKLLLSDSGFYLCAWSAGRGANEQFFGPGTRLTVL.

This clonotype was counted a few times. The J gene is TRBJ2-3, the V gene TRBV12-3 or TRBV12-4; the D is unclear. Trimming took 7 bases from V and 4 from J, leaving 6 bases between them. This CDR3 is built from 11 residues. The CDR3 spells CASTPADTQYF. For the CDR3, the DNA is TGTGCCAGCACCCCTGCAGATACGCAGTATTTT.

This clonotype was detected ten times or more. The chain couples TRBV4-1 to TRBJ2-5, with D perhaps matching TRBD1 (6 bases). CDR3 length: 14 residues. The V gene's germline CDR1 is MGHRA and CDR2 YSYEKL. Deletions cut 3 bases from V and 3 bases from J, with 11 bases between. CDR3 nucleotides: TGCGCCAGCAGCCATCCCCGGGACAAAGAGACCCAGTACTTC. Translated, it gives CASSHPRDKETQYF.

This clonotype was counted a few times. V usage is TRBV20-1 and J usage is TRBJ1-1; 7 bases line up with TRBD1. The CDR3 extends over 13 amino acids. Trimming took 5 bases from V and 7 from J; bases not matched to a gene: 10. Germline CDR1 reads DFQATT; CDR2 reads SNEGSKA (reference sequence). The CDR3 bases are TGCAGTGCTTCGACAGGGAGGGGGGGTGAAGCTTTCTTT. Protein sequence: CSASTGRGGEAFF.

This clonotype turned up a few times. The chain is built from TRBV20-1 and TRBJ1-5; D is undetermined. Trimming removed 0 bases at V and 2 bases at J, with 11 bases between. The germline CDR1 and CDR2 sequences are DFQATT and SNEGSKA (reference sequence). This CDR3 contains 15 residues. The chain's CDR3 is CSARDPRLGNQPQHF. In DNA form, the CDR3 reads TGCAGTGCTAGAGATCCCAGACTGGGCAATCAGCCCCAGCATTTT.

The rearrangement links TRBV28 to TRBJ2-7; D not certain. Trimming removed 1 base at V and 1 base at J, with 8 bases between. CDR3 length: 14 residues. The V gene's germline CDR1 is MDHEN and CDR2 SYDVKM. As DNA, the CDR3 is TGTGCCAGCAGTTTATTTGGGCCTTCCTACGAGCAGTACTTC. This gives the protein CASSLFGPSYEQYF.

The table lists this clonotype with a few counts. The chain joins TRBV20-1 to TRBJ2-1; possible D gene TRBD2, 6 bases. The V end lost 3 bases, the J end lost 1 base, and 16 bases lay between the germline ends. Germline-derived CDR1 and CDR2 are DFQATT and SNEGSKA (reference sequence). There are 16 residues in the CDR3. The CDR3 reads CSARDMRDRSYNEQFF. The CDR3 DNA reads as TGCAGTGCTAGGGATATGCGGGACCGATCCTACAATGAGCAGTTCTTC.